The T cell receptor beta chain under discussion was sequenced for a study of blood T cell repertoires in COVID-19. Study summary: Samples came from the United States, Italy and Spain, spanning acute and convalescent COVID-19.

In its sample, this clone was seen once. As processed by the authors: By means of reference gene primer amplification, nucleated cell counts were estimated. Repertoires were generated with immunoSEQ multiplex PCR, while TCRdb's copy carries only in-frame clones and drops some. The V and J calls and clone size come from that table; D and trimming were worked out from the DNA. The sample shows over 250,000 clones, about 91% of them seen only once. CDR3 length: 16 amino acids. The germline V gene has CDR1 SGHDT and CDR2 YYEEEE. With V trimmed by 0 bases and J by 7 bases, 5 bases remained unmatched. The sample consisted of peripheral blood. This sequence originates from a person aged 18 to 30 with COVID-19, enrolled during active disease. The chain has TRBV5-6 and TRBJ2-1; 12 bases agree with TRBD2. CDR3 DNA: TGTGCCAGCAGCTTGGAACTAGCGGGAGGTTATAATGAGCAGTTCTTC. This translates into CASSLELAGGYNEQFF.